This is a list of T cell receptor beta chains from one sample in a study of blood T cell repertoires in COVID-19. Libraries were prepared by immunoSEQ multiplex PCR; TCRdb keeps only in-frame clonotypes and omits some of them. The sample lists about 110,000 clones; roughly 80% were seen once. The sequenced sample was peripheral blood. These receptors were obtained from a woman over 75 with acute or convalescent COVID-19. Each CDR3 is given with its conserved first and last residue. A D gene is named only where the DNA matches it firmly. Some rows have no size entry. The others give once, few or many, or a class for an expanded clone.

CDR3 DNA,CDR3 protein,J gene,V gene,D gene,clone size
TGTGCCAGCAGCCTGGAGGGACAGGCTAATGAAAAACTGTTTTTT,CASSLEGQANEKLFF,TRBJ1-4,TRBV4-2,TRBD1,once
TGTGCCAGCAGCGACGGACAGGGCGCTGAAGCTTTCTTT,CASSDGQGAEAFF,TRBJ1-1,TRBV6-6,TRBD1,once
TGTGCCAGCAGCCTTTGGCTAGCGGGGTACAATGAGCAGTTCTTC,CASSLWLAGYNEQFF,TRBJ2-1,TRBV14,TRBD2,NA
TGTGCCAGCAGTGTTTTGCCGGGACAGGGGTCGAACGAGCAGTACTTC,CASSVLPGQGSNEQYF,TRBJ2-7,TRBV6-1,TRBD1,NA
TGTGCCAGCAGCCAAGAAGGGGGGAGGGCCGGGGAGCTGTTTTTT,CASSQEGGRAGELFF,TRBJ2-2,TRBV4-2,NA,many
TGCGCCAGCAGCTATGACAGCTCTGGGGCCAACGTCCTGACTTTC,CASSYDSSGANVLTF,TRBJ2-6,TRBV5-1,NA,NA
TGTGCCAGCTCACCACGTAGCGGGAGCGGCACAGATACGCAGTATTTT,CASSPRSGSGTDTQYF,TRBJ2-3,TRBV18,TRBD2,NA
TGTGCCAGCAGCTCTGACAGGGAGGTTCAGCCCCAGCATTTT,CASSSDREVQPQHF,TRBJ1-5,TRBV6-5,TRBD1,NA
TGCGCCAGCAGTTCTAGTCTTGGCGGCACCGGGGAGCTGTTTTTT,CASSSSLGGTGELFF,TRBJ2-2,TRBV5-1,NA,NA
TGTGCCAGCTCACCACCGGGACAGGGGTCGAGGAATGAAAAACTGTTTTTT,CASSPPGQGSRNEKLFF,TRBJ1-4,TRBV18,TRBD1,NA
TGCGCCAGCAGCTCTCGACAGGGCACTGAAGCTTTCTTT,CASSSRQGTEAFF,TRBJ1-1,TRBV5-1,TRBD1,NA
TGTGCCAGTAGTATCATCGCGGGTTCCTACGAGCAGTACTTC,CASSIIAGSYEQYF,TRBJ2-7,TRBV19,NA,NA
TGTGCCAGCAGCATCCGGGCGGGAAGGCCCCAGCATTTT,CASSIRAGRPQHF,TRBJ1-5,TRBV7-2,NA,few
TGTGCCAGCAGCCAAGCAACTAGCGGGAGGGCCTTTGAGCAGTTCTTC,CASSQATSGRAFEQFF,TRBJ2-1,TRBV3-1/TRBV3-2,TRBD2,NA
TGTGCCAGCAGGGACTACGGCGGACAAGAGACCCAGTACTTC,CASRDYGGQETQYF,TRBJ2-5,TRBV19,TRBD2,NA
TGTGCCAGCAGCTTAGTCGGGACTTTGAACACCGGGGAGCTGTTTTTT,CASSLVGTLNTGELFF,TRBJ2-2,TRBV11-3,NA,NA
TGCGCCAGCAGCAGGGGACAGGGAGACCGTGGCTACACCTTC,CASSRGQGDRGYTF,TRBJ1-2,TRBV5-1,TRBD1,NA
TGTGCCAGTAGTATTTCAGCGGGAGGAGGCACAGATACGCAGTATTTT,CASSISAGGGTDTQYF,TRBJ2-3,TRBV19,TRBD2,once
TGTGCCAGCAGTCCGACCCGGGAGTCTCCTTTTAGCAATCAGCCCCAGCATTTT,CASSPTRESPFSNQPQHF,TRBJ1-5,TRBV27,NA,NA
TGTGCCAGCAGTGCGGCTAGCGGGACCTACGAGCAGTACTTC,CASSAASGTYEQYF,TRBJ2-7,TRBV2,TRBD2,NA
TGTGCCAGCTCATCTGGGCAGGCGGGGGAAGGCTACACCTTC,CASSSGQAGEGYTF,TRBJ1-2,TRBV18,NA,NA
TGTGCCAGCAGCCAAAAGACAGGGGAAGCTTTCTTT,CASSQKTGEAFF,TRBJ1-1,TRBV6-5,TRBD1,NA